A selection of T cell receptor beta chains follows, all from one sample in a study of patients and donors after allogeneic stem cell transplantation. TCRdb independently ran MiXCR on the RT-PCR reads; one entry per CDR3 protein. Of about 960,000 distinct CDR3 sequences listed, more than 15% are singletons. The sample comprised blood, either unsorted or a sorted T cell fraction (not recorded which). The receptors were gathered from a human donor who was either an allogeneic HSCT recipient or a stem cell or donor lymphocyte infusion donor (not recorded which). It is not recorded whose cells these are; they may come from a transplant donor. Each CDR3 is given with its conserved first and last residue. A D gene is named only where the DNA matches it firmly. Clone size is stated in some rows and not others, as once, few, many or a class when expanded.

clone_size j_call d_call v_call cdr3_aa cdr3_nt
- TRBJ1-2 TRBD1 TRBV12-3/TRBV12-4 CASSPPGQGISGYTF TGTGCCAGCAGTCCTCCGGGACAGGGGATTTCGGGCTACACCTTC
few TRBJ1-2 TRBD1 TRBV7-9 CASSLGGQGARGYTF TGTGCCAGCAGCTTGGGGGGACAGGGGGCGCGTGGCTACACCTTC
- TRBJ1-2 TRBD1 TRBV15 CATSRAGGSRYGYTF TGTGCCACCAGCAGAGCAGGGGGCAGTCGCTATGGCTACACCTTC
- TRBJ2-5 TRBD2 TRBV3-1 CASSQLGLAGDDETQYF TGTGCCAGCAGCCAATTGGGACTAGCGGGAGACGATGAGACCCAGTACTTC
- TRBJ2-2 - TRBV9 CASSVGSGVNTGELFF TGTGCCAGCAGCGTAGGTTCGGGGGTGAACACCGGGGAGCTGTTTTTT
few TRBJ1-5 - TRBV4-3 CASSQEGGPGQPQHF TGCGCCAGCAGCCAAGAAGGGGGGCCGGGTCAGCCCCAGCATTTT
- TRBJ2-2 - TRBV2 CASSPVGGLGTGELFF TGTGCCAGCAGTCCCGTTGGGGGTCTTGGCACCGGGGAGCTGTTTTTT
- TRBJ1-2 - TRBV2 CASSDVLAGPANYGYTF TGTGCCAGCAGTGACGTCTTGGCAGGGCCCGCTAACTATGGCTACACCTTC
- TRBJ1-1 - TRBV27 CASSLSLSTEAFF TGTGCCAGCAGTTTAAGTTTGAGTACCGAAGCTTTCTTT
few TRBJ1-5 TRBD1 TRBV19 CARKTGRDNQPQHF TGTGCCAGGAAGACAGGGCGAGACAATCAGCCCCAGCATTTT
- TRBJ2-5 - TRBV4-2 CASSQTATGTPQETQYF TGTGCCAGCAGCCAGACAGCTACCGGGACCCCCCAAGAGACCCAGTACTTC
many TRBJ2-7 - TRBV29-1 CSVTTDSYEQYF TGCAGCGTTACTACTGACAGTTACGAGCAGTACTTC